This TCR beta chain is from a study of shared clonotypes between healthy human individuals. Running of the assay took place at deep level. Here immunoSEQ multiplex PCR was the method, and the copy in TCRdb shows in-frame clones only, minus some. Here the sample spans some 470,000 clones, approximately 80% being singletons. Trimming removed 0 bases from V and 8 bases from J, with 11 bases in between. This CDR3 comprises 14 residues. CDR1 is MNHNS, CDR2 SASEGT, per germline. Sequenced: PBMCs. This chain links TRBV6-1 with TRBJ2-4; a possible D gene is TRBD2 (5 bases). The TCR comes from a woman aged 40-49 years in good health. Some clones in this sample may be carry-over from other donors' samples. The chain's CDR3 is CASSEAQAGDIQYF. CDR3 DNA: TGTGCCAGCAGTGAAGCGCAGGCCGGGGACATTCAGTACTTC.